The rows below give T cell receptor beta chains drawn from one sample of a study of cytomegalovirus exposure and HLA in healthy donors. This table comes from immunoSEQ multiplex PCR, and its TCRdb copy is limited to in-frame clones, with some not included. The sample shows over 150,000 clones, 75% to 90% of them seen only once. The sample was PBMCs. These receptors all stem from a woman in her late teens or twenties in good health and CMV-seronegative. Each CDR3 is given without its conserved first and last residue. D genes are given only for firm matches.

>TRBV4-1|-
ASSQEGLGSPLH
>TRBV10-3|-
AISEGRQINTEAF
>TRBV19|TRBD1
ASSRGQQETQY
>TRBV18|-
ASSPSAQLYTGELF
>TRBV2|TRBD1
ASSVHPTGKTRGGYT
>TRBV2|-
ASSDRGVSGNTIY
>TRBV2|TRBD2
ASSALTPSGRNYEQY
>TRBV18|-
ASARGRTGELF
>TRBV5-4|TRBD1
ASSWAGGSKSNYGYT
>TRBV9|-
ASSLSAGESYGYT
>TRBV5-4|-
ASSWGPERELF
>TRBV29-1|-
SVVGGTGELF
>TRBV18|TRBD1
ASSPGQTRGNTIY
>TRBV9|TRBD2
ASSSEAGGKTGELF
>TRBV4-3|-
ASSRDAQSPYGYT
>TRBV2|-
ASSAGRLEQY
>TRBV7-9|-
ASSLRAASRPGSYNEQF
>TRBV5-1|-
ASSQGVSGSHRYT
>TRBV30|TRBD2
AWSTPLAGGRPGELF
>TRBV6-5|-
ASSYSRIGNTEAF
>TRBV15|TRBD2
ATHHGSGAGAGDTQY
>TRBV5-1|-
ASSLDGGEKLF
>TRBV20-1|-
SAQFYEKLF
>TRBV5-1|-
ASSSLEGGMNTEAF
>TRBV27|-
ASRGGVMGGYT
>TRBV25-1|TRBD1
ASSDQAGGFTDTQY
>TRBV10-2|-
ASSEPGQPQETQY
>TRBV6-5|TRBD1
ASSQDRGNTEAF
>TRBV29-1|TRBD1
SADGTVSGYT
>TRBV6-4|-
ASSDSSSTEAF
>TRBV5-4|-
ASSLDSISYEQY
>TRBV12-5|TRBD1
ASGPPTGNQPQH
>TRBV4-1|-
ASSHFRGGTAENTEAF
>TRBV6-5|-
ASTSQDTYEQY
>TRBV27|TRBD1
ASNTNLWTRDRVNLGEQY
>TRBV11-2|-
ASSLGLRHTDTQY
>TRBV12-5|-
ASGLVPVRTEAF
>TRBV5-4|-
ASSLGQGNGYT
>TRBV27|-
ASRGQSSNYGYT
>TRBV10-3|TRBD2
AISDQRGDEQF
>TRBV6-1|TRBD2
ASSEFLPSGGQETQY
>TRBV7-2|TRBD1
ASSLAGTAQETQY
>TRBV10-3|-
AIGRQETTDTQY
>TRBV7-6|TRBD2
ASSLDGTSGPKEF
>TRBV18|-
ASSPRGDHNEKLF
>TRBV6-1|-
ASSEGPGGSLNQPQH
>TRBV9|TRBD1
ASSLTGTYGYT
>TRBV6-1|-
ASNVGAQNTQY